These 26 T cell receptor beta chains share one sample of origin, sequenced in a study of cytomegalovirus exposure and HLA in healthy donors. This PCR relied on a set of 60 Vbeta primers and 13 Jbeta primers. The data were produced by immunoSEQ multiplex PCR, yet TCRdb's version contains in-frame clones alone and is incomplete. The sample consists of approximately 130,000 clones, roughly 70% of them appearing once. The sample was PBMCs. The receptor set was obtained from a man aged 30-40 years in good health and CMV-seronegative.

V gene TRBV28 combines with J gene TRBJ2-7; 7 bases are shared with TRBD2. Looked up from germline, CDR1 is MDHEN and CDR2 is SYDVKM. The junction had 4 bases not matched to a gene; V was cut back by 3 bases and J by 2 bases. CDR3 length: 14 residues. CDR3 amino acids: CASSLRLAPYEQYF. The CDR3 DNA follows: TGTGCCAGCAGTTTGAGACTAGCTCCCTACGAGCAGTACTTC.

This clone showed up just a few times. The V call is TRBV4-3, the J call TRBJ2-1; TRBD2 is a possible D gene (5 bases). The germline CDR1 and CDR2 sequences are LGHNA and YSLEER. V lost 0 bases and J 10 bases, leaving 16 bases between the germline ends. The CDR3 contains 15 residues. CDR3 residues: CASSQDRAAGREQFF. The CDR3 coding sequence is TGCGCCAGCAGCCAAGATAGAGCGGCTGGGCGGGAGCAGTTCTTC.

This clone appeared a single time. The V call is TRBV4-3, the J call TRBJ1-1, with D perhaps matching TRBD1 (5 bases). Trimming shortened V by 2 bases and J by 0 bases, and 10 bases separated the two germline ends. The CDR3 has 15 amino acids. CDR1 and CDR2 from the germline V gene are LGHNA and YSLEER. CDR3 in amino acids: CASSQIGGMNTEAFF. The CDR3 DNA follows: TGCGCCAGCAGCCAAATCGGGGGAATGAACACTGAAGCTTTCTTT.

This clone was recorded a few times. The rearrangement links TRBV28 to TRBJ1-5; D is unresolved. CDR3 length: 15 residues. V gave up 7 bases and J gave up 0 bases, with 13 bases separating them. Germline V gene lookup returns CDR1 MDHEN and CDR2 SYDVKM. CDR3 residues: CASIRAGNSNQPQHF. DNA of the CDR3: TGTGCCAGCATAAGGGCGGGAAATAGCAATCAGCCCCAGCATTTT.

The CDR3 nucleotides read TGTGCCAGCAGCTGGGACAGCTCTGGAAACACCATATATTTT. Amino acids: CASSWDSSGNTIYF. The chain uses TRBV5-6 and TRBJ1-3, with 7 bases identical to TRBD1. CDR3 length equals 14 residues. The V segment lost 3 bases and the J segment 0 bases; nucleotides outside the gene matches: 0. Germline V lookup: CDR1 SGHDT, CDR2 YYEEEE.

The chain employs TRBV28 and TRBJ2-3; D might be TRBD2 (5 bases). Trimming removed 4 bases from V and 9 bases from J, with 11 bases in between. This CDR3 contains 12 residues. The germline CDR1 and CDR2 sequences are MDHEN and SYDVKM. The CDR3 loop is CASSSGGWTQYF. Written as DNA, the CDR3 is TGTGCCAGCAGTTCGGGCGGGTGGACGCAGTATTTT.

This clone was observed a few times. The rearrangement uses TRBV6-4 and TRBJ2-1; D is perhaps TRBD2 (5 bases). V was cut by 2 bases and J by 3 bases, with 5 bases left in between. The CDR3 runs 13 residues. The germline V gene has CDR1 MRHNA and CDR2 SNTAGT. This chain's CDR3 is CASSDRDYNEQFF. The CDR3 DNA reads TGTGCCAGCAGTGACCGGGACTACAATGAGCAGTTCTTC.

On this clone itself: Germline is not matched at one junction end, which may reflect a read error. The chain recombines TRBV7-7 with TRBJ2-5, with a possible D match to TRBD1 (6 bases). Germline loops: CDR1 SSHAT, CDR2 FNYEAQ (reference sequence). This CDR3 spans 13 amino acids. CDR3 nucleotides: TGTGCTAGCAGCTTAGACCGGTGGGGGCCCCAGTACTTC. Encoded protein: CASSLDRWGPQYF.

V usage is TRBV4-3 and J usage is TRBJ1-4, with a weak D call TRBD1 (6 bases). Germline CDR1 reads LGHNA; CDR2 reads YSLEER. Trimming shortened V by 0 bases and J by 7 bases, and 12 bases separated the two germline ends. The CDR3 loop spans 15 amino acids. CDR3 region: CASSQDRGRVEKLFF. CDR3 bases: TGCGCCAGCAGCCAAGACAGGGGCAGAGTTGAAAAACTGTTTTTT.

This clone was seen a handful of times. The chain combines TRBV6-1 with TRBJ2-7; D is uncertain. CDR3 size: 13 residues. Germline CDR1 reads MNHNS; CDR2 reads SASEGT. Trimming pared 1 base from V and 3 bases from J, leaving 7 bases between. CDR3 DNA sequence: TGTGCCAGCAGTGAAGGGCACAACTACGAGCAGTACTTC. Translated: CASSEGHNYEQYF.

CDR3 loop: CASSQYRRGNTEAFF. In nucleotides, the CDR3 is TGTGCCAGCAGCCAGTACAGGAGGGGGAACACTGAAGCTTTCTTT. The V and J genes are TRBV11-1 and TRBJ1-1; D might be TRBD1 (5 bases). Trimming took 5 bases from V and 1 from J, leaving 14 bases between them. There are 15 residues in the CDR3. Germline V lookup: CDR1 SGHAT, CDR2 FQDESV (reference sequence). Using reference TRBV11-1 and TRBJ1-1 for the parts outside the CDR3, the full variable domain is EAEVAQSPRYKITEKSQAVAFWCDPISGHATLYWYRQILGQGPELLVQFQDESVVDDSQLPKDRFSAERLKGVDSTLKIQPAELGDSAMYLCASSQYRRGNTEAFFGQGTRLTVV.

The V gene is TRBV18, the J gene TRBJ2-1; D may be TRBD1 (8 bases). The CDR3 is 14 amino acids. From germline, CDR1 is KGHSH and CDR2 LQKENI. Trimming pared 2 bases from V and 8 bases from J, leaving 13 bases between. CDR3 in DNA: TGTGCCAGCTCACCAGATACAGGGGGGGATGAGCAGTTCTTC. It yields the protein CASSPDTGGDEQFF.

CDR3 in amino acids: CASSFMEGFTTNEKLFF. DNA for the CDR3: TGTGCCAGCAGTTTTATGGAGGGCTTTACAACTAATGAAAAACTGTTTTTT. The chain is built from TRBV28 and TRBJ1-4; no definite D call. This CDR3 has 17 amino acids. Trimming stripped 3 bases from V and 0 bases from J, with 14 bases between. Germline CDR1 reads MDHEN; CDR2 reads SYDVKM.

DNA of the CDR3: TGTGCCAGCAGCTTAGCGCTCGGCTCTGGGGCCAACGTCCTGACTTTC. It encodes CASSLALGSGANVLTF. The chain links TRBV7-2 to TRBJ2-6, with D uncertain. The germline gives CDR1 SGHTA, CDR2 FQGNSA. Deletions cut 0 bases from V and 0 bases from J, with 6 bases between. CDR3 size: 16 residues.

The chain recombines TRBV5-6 with TRBJ1-5, with D unresolved. The CDR3 is 13 amino acids. Germline loops: CDR1 SGHDT, CDR2 YYEEEE. The V end lost 3 bases, the J end lost 4 bases, and 8 bases lay between the germline ends. DNA for the CDR3: TGTGCCAGCAGCTACGGAGGGAATCAGCCCCAGCATTTT. This encodes CASSYGGNQPQHF.

The V gene is TRBV2, the J gene TRBJ2-2; D is possibly TRBD1 (5 bases). CDR1 is SNHLY and CDR2 is FYNNEI in the germline V gene. Trimming shortened V by 7 bases and J by 4 bases, and 13 bases separated the two germline ends. This CDR3 spans 14 amino acids. CDR3 sequence: CASTGQRATGELFF. The CDR3, as DNA: TGTGCCAGCACAGGGCAAAGGGCCACCGGGGAGCTGTTTTTT.

This clone was counted once. The rearrangement links TRBV2 to TRBJ2-7, with 12 positions matching TRBD2. Germline V CDR1 and CDR2: SNHLY, FYNNEI. The CDR3 spans 17 residues. The V segment lost 8 bases and the J segment 0 bases; nucleotides outside the gene matches: 11. The chain's CDR3 is CASSPLASGGASYEQYF. As DNA, the CDR3 is TGTGCCAGCTCTCCCCTGGCTAGCGGGGGGGCCTCCTACGAGCAGTACTTC.

The chain couples TRBV5-1 to TRBJ2-7, with 13 bases fitting TRBD2. Germline CDR1 and CDR2: SGHRS and YFSETQ. The CDR3 is 16 amino acids. Trimming removed 4 bases from V and 2 bases from J; junction bases left unmatched: 6. The CDR3 bases are TGCGCCAGCAGCGGTCCGGGACTAGCGGGAACCTACGAGCAGTACTTC. It yields the protein CASSGPGLAGTYEQYF.

The rearrangement uses TRBV5-1 and TRBJ2-5; D possibly corresponds to TRBD1 (6 bases). Germline V lookup: CDR1 SGHRS, CDR2 YFSETQ. Trimming cost V 4 bases and J 4 bases, with 11 bases left between them. CDR3 length equals 13 residues. As DNA, the CDR3 is TGCGCCAGCAGCCCTGGACAGCCAGAGACCCAGTACTTC. Translated, it gives CASSPGQPETQYF. Supplemented by reference TRBV5-1 and TRBJ2-5, the full variable domain reads KAGVTQTPRYLIKTRGQQVTLSCSPISGHRSVSWYQQTPGQGLQFLFEYFSETQRNKGNFPGRFSGRQFSNSRSEMNVSTLELGDSALYLCASSPGQPETQYFGPGTRLLVL.

This clone appeared once. The chain is built from TRBV6-1 and TRBJ2-5, with 12 bases aligning to TRBD2. Germline loops: CDR1 MNHNS, CDR2 SASEGT. J gave up 2 bases and V 4 bases, and 2 bases lay outside the gene matches. This CDR3 is 15 amino acids long. The CDR3 bases are TGTGCCAGCAGTGGCGGACTAGCGGGACAAGAGACCCAGTACTTC. It translates to CASSGGLAGQETQYF.

The rearrangement links TRBV28 to TRBJ2-3; 8 bases are shared with TRBD1. In germline, CDR1 is MDHEN, CDR2 SYDVKM. Germline trimming cut 2 bases from V and 5 bases from J; bases unmatched to any gene: 6. CDR3 length: 15 residues. CDR3 nucleotide sequence: TGTGCCAGCAGTTTAGCCCAGGGGGCTGTAGATACGCAGTATTTT. Its translation: CASSLAQGAVDTQYF.

This chain joins TRBV27 and TRBJ2-3, with D uncertain. Germline V lookup: CDR1 MNHEY, CDR2 SMNVEV (reference sequence). This CDR3 is 16 amino acids long. V was trimmed by 4 bases and J by 0 bases, leaving 14 bases between them. The CDR3 sequence is CASSSNSDPSTDTQYF. CDR3 sequence (DNA): TGTGCCAGCAGTTCCAACAGTGATCCTAGCACAGATACGCAGTATTTT.

The J gene is TRBJ2-3, the V gene TRBV7-8, with 13 bases matching TRBD2. V gave up 5 bases and J gave up 2 bases; unmatched junction bases: 10. The germline gives CDR1 SGHVS, CDR2 FQNEAQ. CDR3 length equals 18 residues. The CDR3 region has the DNA TGTGCCAGCAGCACAACTAGCGGGAGGGCGACAAACACAGATACGCAGTATTTT. This sequence encodes CASSTTSGRATNTDTQYF.

This rearrangement joins TRBV30 to TRBJ2-1; D is ambiguous. Germline CDR1 GTSNPN, CDR2 SVGIG (reference sequence). Between the trimmed V and J ends, which lost 2 bases and 8 bases, there was a span of 13 bases. The length of the CDR3 is 13 residues. CDR3 nucleotides: TGTGCCTGGAGTATCTTCGGTATTCATGAGCAGTTCTTC. Its protein product is CAWSIFGIHEQFF.

The V call is TRBV28, the J call TRBJ1-2; 12 positions agree with TRBD1. CDR1 and CDR2 (germline): MDHEN, SYDVKM. The V gene end was trimmed by 5 bases and the J gene end by 7 bases; junction bases not matched to a gene: 5. This CDR3 comprises 14 residues. As DNA, the CDR3 is TGTGCCAGCAGTCGGAGGGACAGGGGGCCTGGCTACACCTTC. Its translation is CASSRRDRGPGYTF.

The chain combines TRBV1 with TRBJ1-5. TRBV1 is classified as a pseudogene. CDR3 length equals 19 residues. CDR3 DNA: TGCACCAGCCATGATCCGGCGGGGGTCTTTTTTAATAGCAATCAGCCCCAGCATTTT. This codes for CTSHDPAGVFFNSNQPQHF.